Detailed here is one T cell receptor (beta chain). The sequence runs out 3 residues before the end of the CDR3; the remainder is reconstructed from the germline J gene. The sample is drawn from a study of T cells in women clearing cervical HPV infection. Turning to the study itself: Donors had HPV16-related CIN3 or worse; 2 had invasive cancer. For cases, blood was sampled a median approximately 150 days after lesion detection, interquartile range roughly 80 to 200 days.

CDR3 length: 15 residues. The ends lost 6 bases at V and 2 bases at J; junction bases unmatched: 6. The germline CDR1 and CDR2 sequences are LNHDA and SQIVND (reference sequence). Sequenced by immunoSEQ multiplex PCR; TCRdb stores in-frame clones only, minus some. The listing contains about 34,000 clones. Specimen: blood buffy coat. This TCR was sampled from a woman aged 18 to 75 with a cervical HPV16 infection that either progressed to CIN3+ or cleared (not recorded which). The chain carries TRBV19 and TRBJ2-3; the match to TRBD1 covers 9 bases. The CDR3 protein is CASSLQGANTDTQYF. The covered CDR3 bases are TGTGCCAGTAGCTTACAGGGGGCCAACACAGATACG.